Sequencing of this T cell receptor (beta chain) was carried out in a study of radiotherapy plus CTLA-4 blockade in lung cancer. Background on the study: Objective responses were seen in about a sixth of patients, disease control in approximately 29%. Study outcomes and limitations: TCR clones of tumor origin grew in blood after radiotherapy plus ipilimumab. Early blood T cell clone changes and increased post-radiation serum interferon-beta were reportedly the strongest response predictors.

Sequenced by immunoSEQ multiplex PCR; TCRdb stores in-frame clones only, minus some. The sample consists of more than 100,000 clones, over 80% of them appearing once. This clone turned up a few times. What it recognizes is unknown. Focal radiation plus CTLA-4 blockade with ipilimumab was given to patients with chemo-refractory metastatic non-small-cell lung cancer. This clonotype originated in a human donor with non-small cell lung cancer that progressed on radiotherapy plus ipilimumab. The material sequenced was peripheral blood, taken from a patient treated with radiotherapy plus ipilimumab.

Written as DNA, the CDR3 is TGTGCCAGCAGGTCTCCCGGGACGGCGAACACCGGGGAGCTGTTTTTT. It is translated as CASRSPGTANTGELFF. The V gene is TRBV4-2, the J gene TRBJ2-2; either TRBD1 or TRBD2 may supply D (5 bases each). The CDR3 is 16 residues long. From germline, CDR1 is LGHNA and CDR2 YNFKEQ. The V end lost 6 bases, the J end lost 0 bases, and 14 bases lay between the germline ends.